The 32 T cell receptor beta chains presented below share a single source sample, sequenced in a study of T cell responses to AZD1222 COVID-19 vaccine. The table came from immunoSEQ multiplex PCR; TCRdb's copy has only in-frame clones and leaves some out. The sample has under 130,000 clones, roughly 90% seen once. The sequenced sample was peripheral blood, obtained on day 0 of AZD1222 vaccination. Receptor source: an adult in good health.

This clone was seen a handful of times. This sequence joins TRBV28 and TRBJ1-3, with a tentative D call TRBD1 (5 bases). The V and J ends lost 2 bases and 0 bases respectively, with 17 bases between them. Germline V gene sequence: CDR1 MDHEN, CDR2 SYDVKM. This CDR3 is 18 amino acids long. DNA of the CDR3: TGTGCCAGCAGTTTAGGGCCGTCCGCAGGGCGCTCTGGAAACACCATATATTTT. Protein product: CASSLGPSAGRSGNTIYF.

This chain links TRBV19 with TRBJ1-1; no clear D gene. V was shortened by 3 bases and J by 4 bases, with 9 bases between the two germline ends. The CDR3 consists of 13 residues. Germline V lookup: CDR1 LNHDA, CDR2 SQIVND (reference sequence). CDR3 sequence (DNA): TGTGCCAGTAGTATCGGTCTGGGCACTGAAGCTTTCTTT. Residues: CASSIGLGTEAFF.

The chain couples TRBV11-3 to TRBJ1-1, with D possibly being TRBD1 (5 bases). The CDR3 sequence is 14 residues long. Trimming removed 1 base from V and 0 bases from J, with 6 bases in between. Germline CDR1 and CDR2: SGHNT and YENEEA. CDR3 DNA: TGTGCCAGCAGCTTAGGGACAATGAACACTGAAGCTTTCTTT. Its protein is CASSLGTMNTEAFF. Full variable domain (rest looked up from reference TRBV11-3 and TRBJ1-1): EAGVVQSPRYKIIEKKQPVAFWCNPISGHNTLYWYLQNLGQGPELLIRYENEEAVDDSQLPKDRFSAERLKGVDSTLKIQPAELGDSAVYLCASSLGTMNTEAFFGQGTRLTVV.

The CDR3 sequence is CAISGSGGARNEQFF. CDR3 bases: TGTGCCATCAGTGGTAGCGGGGGGGCGAGGAATGAGCAGTTCTTC. This sequence joins TRBV10-3 and TRBJ2-1, with TRBD2 matching 11 bases. The CDR3 is 15 residues long. Germline trimming cut 4 bases from V and 7 bases from J; bases unmatched to any gene: 6. Germline V lookup: CDR1 ENHRY, CDR2 SYGVKD.

The rearrangement joins TRBV19 to TRBJ2-5; weak D call: TRBD2 (5 bases). The CDR3 consists of 14 residues. V lost 3 bases, J lost 2 bases, and 10 bases lay in between. CDR1 and CDR2 from the germline V gene are LNHDA and SQIVND (reference sequence). CDR3 bases: TGTGCCAGTAGTATGTTCCGGGAACAAGAGACCCAGTACTTC. Protein: CASSMFREQETQYF.

This chain joins TRBV2 and TRBJ2-7; no definite D call. This CDR3 has 11 residues. V was pared by 9 bases and J by 6 bases, with 12 bases between. Germline assignment: CDR1 SNHLY and CDR2 FYNNEI. CDR3 bases: TGTGCCAGTGATACCGGGCCCGAGCAGTACTTC. Protein product: CASDTGPEQYF.

This sequence joins TRBV5-6 and TRBJ1-4; D is undetermined. CDR3 length equals 13 residues. CDR1 SGHDT and CDR2 YYEEEE come from the germline V gene. Trimming left V 4 bases short and J 8 bases short, with 12 bases between. CDR3 DNA sequence: TGTGCCAGCAGCGAGGGCTCCTTCGAAAAACTGTTTTTT. It is translated as CASSEGSFEKLFF.

This clone came up once. The chain joins TRBV7-9 to TRBJ1-1; D gene ambiguous. Deletions cut 1 base from V and 3 bases from J, with 6 bases between. Germline V gene data show CDR1 as SEHNR and CDR2 as FQNEAQ (reference sequence). This CDR3 is 13 amino acids long. The CDR3 spells CASSLDEYTEAFF. CDR3 nucleotides: TGTGCCAGCAGCTTAGATGAGTACACTGAAGCTTTCTTT.

The CDR3 is CATGTANTGELFF. The CDR3 DNA follows: TGTGCCACCGGGACAGCGAACACCGGGGAGCTGTTTTTT. The rearrangement joins TRBV15 to TRBJ2-2; 7 bases agree with TRBD1. Germline values: CDR1 LNHNV, CDR2 YYDKDF (reference sequence). The CDR3 contains 13 residues. V trimming: 8 bases; J trimming: 0 bases; junction bases outside the gene matches: 0.

The chain couples TRBV24-1 to TRBJ2-1; 8 bases map to TRBD1. CDR3 length: 17 residues. Germline CDR1 is KGHDR and CDR2 is SFDVKD. The J segment lost 7 bases and the V segment lost 1 base, leaving 11 bases of the junction unmatched. The chain's CDR3 is CATSDFGSPGGINEQFF. DNA of the CDR3: TGTGCCACCAGTGATTTTGGGTCGCCAGGGGGCATAAATGAGCAGTTCTTC.

This chain joins TRBV11-3 and TRBJ2-1; D is possibly TRBD1 or TRBD2 (5 bases each). CDR3 length: 14 amino acids. In germline, CDR1 is SGHNT, CDR2 YENEEA. Trimming shortened V by 5 bases and J by 9 bases, and 17 bases separated the two germline ends. CDR3: CASSTRGGRGEQFF. The DNA of the CDR3 is TGTGCCAGCAGCACCCGAGGAGGTAGGGGTGAGCAGTTCTTC.

The chain uses TRBV4-1 and TRBJ1-2; D remains unclear. The germline gives CDR1 MGHRA, CDR2 YSYEKL. The length of the CDR3 is 15 residues. The V end was cut by 4 bases, the J end by 6 bases, with 18 bases between. DNA of the CDR3: TGCGCCAGCAGCCCCCAACCCCCAGGAGATGATGGCTACACCTTC. It specifies CASSPQPPGDDGYTF.

The chain couples TRBV4-2 to TRBJ2-7, with 8 bases that match TRBD1. The V gene end was trimmed by 0 bases and the J gene end by 4 bases; junction bases not matched to a gene: 8. This CDR3 contains 16 residues. The germline V gene has CDR1 LGHNA and CDR2 YNFKEQ. CDR3 loop: CASSQDGSGQGYEQYF. The DNA of the CDR3 is TGTGCCAGCAGCCAAGATGGGTCCGGACAGGGTTACGAGCAGTACTTC.

The chain is built from TRBV28 and TRBJ1-6; 12 bases are shared with TRBD1. CDR1 is MDHEN, CDR2 SYDVKM, per germline. The CDR3 length is 17 residues. Trimming removed 3 bases from V and 3 bases from J; junction bases left unmatched: 3. The CDR3 DNA reads TGTGCCAGCAGTTTGGGGACAGGGGGCGGCTATAATTCACCCCTCCACTTT. Encoded protein: CASSLGTGGGYNSPLHF.

The chain uses TRBV10-3 and TRBJ2-7, with 8 positions matching TRBD1. From germline, CDR1 is ENHRY and CDR2 SYGVKD. J was trimmed by 7 bases and V by 0 bases; bases with no gene match: 8. CDR3 length: 15 residues. The CDR3 DNA is TGTGCCATCAGTGAGTCGGGCAGGGGGCGCCGAGAGCAGTACTTC. This sequence encodes CAISESGRGRREQYF.

The chain has TRBV20-1 and TRBJ1-2, with 7 bases fitting TRBD1. Trimming at V came to 3 bases and at J to 8 bases, leaving 6 bases not matched to a gene. Per germline, CDR1 DFQATT and CDR2 SNEGSKA (reference sequence). This CDR3 is 12 amino acids long. CDR3 in amino acids: CSASTGAKGYTF. DNA for the CDR3: TGCAGTGCTAGTACAGGGGCGAAGGGCTACACCTTC.

The chain employs TRBV7-9 and TRBJ2-5; D gene uncertain. Germline V gene sequence: CDR1 SEHNR, CDR2 FQNEAQ (reference sequence). This CDR3 region has 14 residues. Trimming stripped 5 bases from V and 5 bases from J, with 15 bases between. The CDR3 DNA is TGTGCCAGCAGCCCCGGTAGATTTTCTGAGACCCAGTACTTC. Encoded protein: CASSPGRFSETQYF.

The chain has TRBV29-1 and TRBJ1-2; a possible D gene is TRBD1 (6 bases). V lost 3 bases to trimming and J lost 2 bases, with 13 bases between them. CDR3 size: 14 residues. CDR1 and CDR2 from the germline V gene are SQVTM and ANQGSEA. As DNA, the CDR3 is TGCAGCGTTGATGGGGGGGCGAACAACTATGGCTACACCTTC. Translating it yields CSVDGGANNYGYTF.

This chain connects TRBV2 to TRBJ1-5; possibly TRBD1 for D (5 bases). V lost 7 bases and J lost 2, with 9 bases in between. The length of the CDR3 is 13 residues. CDR1 is SNHLY, CDR2 FYNNEI, per germline. The CDR3 nucleotides are TGTGCCAGCACCAGGGAAGGCAATCAGCCCCAGCATTTT. It is translated as CASTREGNQPQHF.

This chain connects TRBV28 to TRBJ2-7; D gene unclear. The CDR3 contains 12 residues. With 3 bases removed from V and 4 bases from J, the gap between germline ends came to 7 bases. Germline values: CDR1 MDHEN, CDR2 SYDVKM. Written as DNA, the CDR3 is TGTGCCAGCAGTTTGGGCTTATACGAGCAGTACTTC. Translated: CASSLGLYEQYF.

This clone was seen more than once but under ten times. This sample also contains other DNA sequences that code for the same CDR3. The rearrangement links TRBV5-1 to TRBJ2-7, with TRBD1 matching over 9 bases. Germline CDR1 is SGHRS and CDR2 is YFSETQ. CDR3 length: 14 amino acids. V lost 0 bases, J lost 2 bases, and 0 bases stayed unmatched. The CDR3 reads CASSLDRGPYEQYF. The CDR3 DNA follows: TGCGCCAGCAGCTTGGACAGGGGGCCCTACGAGCAGTACTTC.

V is TRBV5-1 and J is TRBJ1-4; unclear D gene. Germline-derived CDR1 and CDR2 are SGHRS and YFSETQ. The CDR3 loop spans 14 amino acids. V was cut by 2 bases and J by 8 bases, with 13 bases left in between. The CDR3 region is CASSFTGMGEKLFF. Written as DNA, the CDR3 is TGCGCCAGCAGCTTTACCGGGATGGGGGAAAAACTGTTTTTT.

This CDR3 is CASSSTASISYEQYF. The CDR3 region has the DNA TGTGCCAGCAGCTCTACGGCAAGTATCTCCTACGAGCAGTACTTC. This rearrangement joins TRBV11-2 to TRBJ2-7; D is ambiguous. The CDR3 extends over 15 amino acids. V was trimmed by 4 bases and J by 0 bases, leaving 13 bases between them. The V gene's germline CDR1 is SGHAT and CDR2 FQNNGV.

The chain uses TRBV21-1 and TRBJ1-6. TRBV21-1 is flagged as a pseudogene. This CDR3 contains 14 residues. The CDR3 bases are TGTGCCAGCAGCTTTAGGCAGCCTAATTCACCCCTCCACTTT. The encoded protein is CASSFRQPNSPLHF.

The V gene is TRBV1, the J gene TRBJ2-5; TRBD1, as called in the table, went unchecked against the DNA. TRBV1 is described as a pseudogene. The CDR3 runs 15 residues. The CDR3 DNA follows: TGCACCAGCAGCCAAGTGGACAGGGGCCACGAGACCCAGTACTTC. Translated: CTSSQVDRGHETQYF.

This clone was counted once. V usage is TRBV27 and J usage is TRBJ1-2; D not certain. Germline CDR1 and CDR2: MNHEY and SMNVEV (reference sequence). Deletions cut 3 bases from V and 5 bases from J, with 10 bases between. This CDR3 spans 13 amino acids. The CDR3 DNA is TGTGCCAGCAGTTTGAGGCCTGCATATGGCTACACCTTC. This sequence encodes CASSLRPAYGYTF.

Concerning this clone: Other DNA sequences within the sample encode an identical CDR3. The chain links TRBV7-9 to TRBJ2-3, with D possibly being TRBD2 (5 bases). The CDR3 has 15 amino acids. Deletions cut 1 base from V and 0 bases from J, with 8 bases between. Per the germline V gene, CDR1 is SEHNR and CDR2 is FQNEAQ (reference sequence). The chain's CDR3 is CASSLGTASTDTQYF. The CDR3, as DNA: TGTGCCAGCAGCTTAGGGACTGCTAGCACAGATACGCAGTATTTT.

The J gene is TRBJ1-3, the V gene TRBV5-4; D gene ambiguous. V was pared by 0 bases and J by 0 bases, with 10 bases between. This CDR3 is built from 16 residues. Germline-derived CDR1 and CDR2 are SGHNT and YYREEE (reference sequence). The CDR3 reads CASSLEGTYSGNTIYF. The CDR3 DNA is TGTGCCAGCAGCTTGGAGGGCACATACTCTGGAAACACCATATATTTT.

This chain links TRBV5-5 with TRBJ1-6, with 7 bases lining up with TRBD1. V shed 5 bases and J 5 bases; nucleotides not matched to a gene: 4. There are 14 residues in the CDR3. In germline, CDR1 is SGHKS, CDR2 YYEKEE (reference sequence). The CDR3 loop reads CASSGQENNSPLHF. Here the CDR3 DNA reads TGTGCCAGCAGTGGACAGGAAAATAATTCACCCCTCCACTTT.

This clone appeared once. The chain recombines TRBV5-4 with TRBJ1-2; 10 bases line up with TRBD1. Per the germline V gene, CDR1 is SGHNT and CDR2 is YYREEE (reference sequence). Trimming at V came to 3 bases and at J to 12 bases, leaving 8 bases not matched to a gene. The CDR3 covers 13 residues. The CDR3 DNA follows: TGTGCCAGCAGCTCGGGGGACAGGGGTTCGCACACCTTC. Translation gives CASSSGDRGSHTF. The entire variable domain, with the rest obtained from reference TRBV5-4 and TRBJ1-2, is as follows: ETGVTQSPTHLIKTRGQQVTLRCSSQSGHNTVSWYQQALGQGPQFIFQYYREEENGRGNFPPRFSGLQFPNYSSELNVNALELDDSALYLCASSSGDRGSHTFGSGTRLTVV.

V is TRBV7-2 and J is TRBJ1-6; D is perhaps TRBD1 (5 bases). Trimming stripped 4 bases from V and 7 bases from J, with 17 bases between. The CDR3 sequence is 16 residues long. Looked up from germline, CDR1 is SGHTA and CDR2 is FQGNSA. The CDR3 loop reads CASSSRRGGENSPLHF. The DNA for the CDR3 is TGTGCCAGCAGCTCCAGGCGGGGGGGAGAGAATTCACCCCTCCACTTT.

The chain links TRBV18 to TRBJ2-7; 8 bases line up with TRBD2. CDR3 size: 16 residues. CDR1 and CDR2 (germline): KGHSH, LQKENI. V shed 3 bases and J 5 bases; nucleotides not matched to a gene: 12. In DNA, the CDR3 is TGTGCCAGCTCACCGACTACTGCGGGGGGCCTGGACGAGCAGTACTTC. Translating gives CASSPTTAGGLDEQYF.